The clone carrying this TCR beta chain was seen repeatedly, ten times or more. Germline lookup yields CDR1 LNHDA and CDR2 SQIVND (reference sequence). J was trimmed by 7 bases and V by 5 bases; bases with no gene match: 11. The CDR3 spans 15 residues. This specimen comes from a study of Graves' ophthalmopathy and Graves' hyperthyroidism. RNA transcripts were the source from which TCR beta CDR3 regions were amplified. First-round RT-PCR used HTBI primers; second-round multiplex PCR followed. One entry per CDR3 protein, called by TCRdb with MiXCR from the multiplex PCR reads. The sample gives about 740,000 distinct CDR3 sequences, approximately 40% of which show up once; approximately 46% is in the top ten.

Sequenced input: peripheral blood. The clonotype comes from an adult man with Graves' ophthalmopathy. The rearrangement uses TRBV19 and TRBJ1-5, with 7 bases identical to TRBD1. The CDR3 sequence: CASSLTGQDGQPQHF. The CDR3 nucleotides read TGTGCCAGTAGTCTCACCGGACAGGATGGGCAGCCCCAGCATTTT.